Listed below are T cell receptor beta chains from one sample, sequenced in a study of cytomegalovirus exposure and HLA in healthy donors. Here immunoSEQ multiplex PCR was the method, and the copy in TCRdb shows in-frame clones only, minus some. The data show more than 200,000 clones, approximately 79% seen once. Sequences were obtained from PBMCs. These receptors originate from a young man in good health and CMV-seronegative. CDR3s include the opening cysteine and the closing phenylalanine or tryptophan. The D gene is left open where the match is weak. The size of a clone is reported for some rows only, either as once, few or many, or as a class for expanded clones.

abundance,v_gene,j_gene,d_gene,CDR3aa,CDR3nt
NA,TRBV6-5,TRBJ2-3,TRBD2,CASSNRDYYTDTQYF,TGTGCCAGCAGTAACCGGGACTATTACACAGATACGCAGTATTTT
NA,TRBV7-2,TRBJ2-1,TRBD2,CASSPGGAVEQFF,TGTGCCAGCAGCCCGGGGGGGGCCGTTGAGCAGTTCTTC
NA,TRBV7-3,TRBJ2-1,TRBD1,CASSPGQDVNEQFF,TGTGCCAGCAGCCCCGGACAGGACGTCAATGAGCAGTTCTTC
NA,TRBV11-3,TRBJ1-4,NA,CASSLKDRFNEKLFF,TGTGCCAGCAGCTTAAAGGACAGATTTAATGAAAAACTGTTTTTT
NA,TRBV10-1,TRBJ1-4,NA,CASSGQANEKLFF,TGCGCCAGCAGTGGACAGGCGAATGAAAAACTGTTTTTT
NA,TRBV5-4,TRBJ2-7,TRBD1,CASSLGTGVYEQYF,TGTGCCAGCAGCCTGGGGACAGGGGTCTACGAGCAGTACTTC
NA,TRBV6-6,TRBJ2-7,TRBD2,CASSRGLAGSYEQYF,TGTGCCAGCAGTCGGGGACTAGCGGGATCCTACGAGCAGTACTTC
NA,TRBV30,TRBJ2-4,NA,CAWTHRASGAKNIQYF,TGTGCCTGGACCCACAGGGCCTCTGGGGCCAAAAACATTCAGTACTTC
NA,TRBV4-3,TRBJ1-2,TRBD1,CASSQDLGDRGLIYGYTF,TGCGCCAGCAGCCAAGACCTAGGGGACAGGGGGCTCATATATGGCTACACCTTC
NA,TRBV6-6,TRBJ1-2,NA,CASSYSGEGDYGYTF,TGTGCCAGCAGTTACTCTGGGGAGGGGGACTATGGCTACACCTTC
NA,TRBV6-6,TRBJ1-1,TRBD1,CASRIWGTDNTEAFF,TGTGCCAGCAGGATATGGGGGACAGACAACACTGAAGCTTTCTTT
NA,TRBV30,TRBJ2-1,NA,CAWSGGLNNEQFF,TGTGCCTGGAGTGGTGGGCTTAACAATGAGCAGTTCTTC
NA,TRBV27,TRBJ2-5,NA,CASSLRGETQYF,TGTGCCAGCAGTTTGAGAGGGGAGACCCAGTACTTC
NA,TRBV30,TRBJ2-5,TRBD2,CAFEREGLAETQYF,TGTGCCTTTGAACGGGAGGGACTTGCGGAGACCCAGTACTTC
NA,TRBV19,TRBJ2-1,TRBD2,CASKEGLEGNEQFF,TGTGCCAGCAAGGAGGGACTAGAAGGCAATGAGCAGTTCTTC
once,TRBV5-1,TRBJ2-1,NA,CASSTPGGLAPYNEQFF,TGCGCCAGCAGCACCCCCGGGGGACTGGCCCCATACAATGAGCAGTTCTTC
NA,TRBV5-8,TRBJ1-1,NA,CASSLLGNTEAFF,TGTGCCAGCAGCTTGTTGGGCAACACTGAAGCTTTCTTT
NA,TRBV6-5,TRBJ2-5,NA,CASSYGPLPETQYF,TGTGCCAGCAGTTACGGCCCCCTCCCCGAGACCCAGTACTTC
NA,TRBV9,TRBJ2-7,NA,CASSVEAGAIYEQYF,TGTGCCAGCAGCGTAGAGGCGGGGGCGATCTACGAGCAGTACTTC
few,TRBV6-1,TRBJ1-3,NA,CASSESGYGNTIYF,TGTGCCAGCAGTGAGTCAGGGTATGGAAACACCATATATTTT
NA,TRBV7-2,TRBJ2-7,TRBD2,CASSIPGLTYEQYF,TGTGCCAGCAGTATCCCGGGACTAACCTACGAGCAGTACTTC
NA,TRBV30,TRBJ2-7,NA,CAWSVRSHEQYF,TGTGCCTGGAGTGTACGAAGCCACGAGCAGTACTTC
NA,TRBV27,TRBJ2-7,TRBD1,CASRPTGGDFSYEQYF,TGTGCCAGCAGGCCTACAGGGGGCGATTTCTCCTACGAGCAGTACTTC
NA,TRBV4-2,TRBJ2-7,NA,CASSQDQGVGYEQYF,TGTGCCAGCAGCCAAGATCAAGGGGTCGGTTACGAGCAGTACTTC
once,TRBV5-1,TRBJ2-4,TRBD1,CASSLGGVTGSIQYF,TGCGCCAGCAGCTTGGGAGGTGTGACAGGGTCGATTCAGTACTTC
NA,TRBV2,TRBJ2-7,NA,CASSGQVISYEQYF,TGTGCCAGCAGTGGACAGGTGATCTCCTACGAGCAGTACTTC
NA,TRBV28,TRBJ1-1,NA,CASSPPGSTEAFF,TGTGCCAGCAGTCCCCCGGGGAGCACTGAAGCTTTCTTT
NA,TRBV6-6,TRBJ2-7,NA,CASSYAQAHEQYF,TGTGCCAGCAGTTACGCACAGGCCCACGAGCAGTACTTC
few,TRBV30,TRBJ1-1,NA,CAWSVGRGKTEAFF,TGTGCCTGGAGTGTGGGGCGAGGTAAAACTGAAGCTTTCTTT
few,TRBV11-3,TRBJ1-4,NA,CASSLGHIGGVTNEKLFF,TGTGCCAGCAGCTTAGGCCACATCGGGGGAGTGACTAATGAAAAACTGTTTTTT
NA,TRBV7-9,TRBJ1-5,TRBD1,CASSPGQDNQPQHF,TGTGCCAGCAGCCCAGGACAGGACAATCAGCCCCAGCATTTT
NA,TRBV30,TRBJ2-7,TRBD1,CAWSRGTGILYF,TGTGCCTGGAGTCGCGGGACAGGGATTTTGTACTTC
NA,TRBV9,TRBJ1-3,TRBD1,CASSVAVRHGTGDGNTIYF,TGTGCCAGCAGCGTAGCCGTACGACATGGGACAGGGGACGGAAACACCATATATTTT
NA,TRBV7-2,TRBJ2-3,NA,CASSREPPLTDTQYF,TGTGCCAGCAGCCGAGAGCCCCCCCTCACAGATACGCAGTATTTT
few,TRBV7-8,TRBJ2-7,TRBD2,CASSLPLPSGSLPVYEQYF,TGTGCCAGCAGCTTACCTCTTCCTAGCGGGAGTCTCCCGGTCTACGAGCAGTACTTC
NA,TRBV29-1,TRBJ2-3,NA,CSALWGDNTQYF,TGCAGCGCCTTATGGGGGGATAATACGCAGTATTTT
NA,TRBV6-6,TRBJ1-1,NA,CASSYSRVNTEAFF,TGTGCCAGCAGTTACTCGAGGGTTAACACTGAAGCTTTCTTT
NA,TRBV4-3,TRBJ1-1,TRBD1,CASSHSGTGNTEAFF,TGCGCCAGCAGCCACTCCGGGACAGGGAACACTGAAGCTTTCTTT
NA,TRBV6-6,TRBJ2-7,NA,CASTQGGGTLGEQYF,TGTGCCAGCACCCAGGGTGGCGGGACGTTGGGGGAGCAGTACTTC
NA,TRBV30,TRBJ1-4,TRBD1,CAWSFPDRDNEKLFF,TGTGCCTGGAGTTTCCCTGACAGGGATAATGAAAAACTGTTTTTT